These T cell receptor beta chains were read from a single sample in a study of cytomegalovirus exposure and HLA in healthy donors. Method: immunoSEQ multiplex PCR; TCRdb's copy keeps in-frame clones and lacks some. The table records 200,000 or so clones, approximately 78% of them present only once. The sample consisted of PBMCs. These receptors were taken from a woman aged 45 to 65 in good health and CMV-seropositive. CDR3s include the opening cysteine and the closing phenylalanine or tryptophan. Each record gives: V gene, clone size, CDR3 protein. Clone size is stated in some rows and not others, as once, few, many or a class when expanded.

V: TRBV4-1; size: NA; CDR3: CASSQAADTQYF
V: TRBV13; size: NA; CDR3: CASSLTGDYEQYF
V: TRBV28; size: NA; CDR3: CASSAQGQGRGNGYTF
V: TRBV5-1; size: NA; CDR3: CASSLAKAADEQFF
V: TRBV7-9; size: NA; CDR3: CASSLVSGLSGNTIYF
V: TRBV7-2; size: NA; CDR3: CASRRGGSYNEQFF
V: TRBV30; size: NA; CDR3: CAWASGGMGKNSQYF
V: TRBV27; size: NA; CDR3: CASSLLTSPNEQFF
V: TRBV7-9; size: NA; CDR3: CSSSSTHRGLYEQYF
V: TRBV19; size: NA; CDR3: CASQGYTDTQYF
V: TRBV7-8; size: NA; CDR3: CASSLGDYGYTF
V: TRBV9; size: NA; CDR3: CASSARTSGGADEQFF
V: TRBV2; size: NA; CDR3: CASRAIPLSYGYTF
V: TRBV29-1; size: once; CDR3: CSVEVLAGERELFF